This T cell receptor (beta chain) appears in the sequencing data of a study of blood T cell repertoires in COVID-19 (dated by TCRdb to the early 2020s). Study-wide context: Samples from collaborators originated in the United States, Italy and Spain and spanned both the acute and convalescent phases of COVID-19. The prospective study material was composed of cDNA or gDNA derived from T cells, B-cell-depleted T cells, or PBMCs. Deeply sampled blood TCRbeta repertoires from subjects exposed to, actively infected with, or recovered from COVID-19 were included in the dataset. A freely available public database, intended as a resource for researchers studying the immune response to SARS-CoV-2, is where the repertoires were released. The samples were drawn from the first 160 participants of the ongoing ImmuneRACE study and from under 1,500 subjects provided by 6 global collaborators. Nearly every sample came with metadata listing a de-identified subject ID, COVID-19 status, age in years and sex. Where available, HLA class I and class II types were taken from metadata supplied by the sample provider and were not determined by assay-based typing.

Study-level results and caveats: Clinical and demographic metadata were provided uncurated, with the amount varying by source and participant.

TCRbeta CDR3 regions were amplified from genomic DNA using the immunoSEQ Assay, a bias-controlled multiplex PCR. The paper's processing steps were these. Within the assay, amplification of reference gene primers was used to estimate how many nucleated cells each sample contained. Sequence reads were collapsed and filtered to measure the absolute abundance of every unique TCRbeta CDR3 rearrangement. For each sample, productive Simpson clonality was calculated by taking the square root of Simpson's diversity index across productive rearrangements. In its TCRdb copy, this immuneACCESS table keeps in-frame sequences only and misses some clones. Where compared with another copy, unresolved V genes explain less than half of these, and the others have no known cause. V, J and clone size are taken as reported in that table, and D and trimming were inferred from the DNA itself. The sample table lists more than 350,000 clones, around nine tenths of them with a count of one. The top ten clones comprise approximately 10% of the sample.

Enrolling through a virtual design, the prospective study's participants ranged in age from about 18 to 100 years and lived across 20 to 30 United States geographic areas. In the prospective study, cohorts were assigned on the basis of participant-reported clinical history obtained from a screening survey and a study questionnaire. Recovered participants in ImmuneRACE Cohort 3 were defined by two consecutive negative NP/OP PCR tests, clearance by a healthcare professional, or resolution of symptoms. Each participant in the prospective study had whole blood, serum and a nasopharyngeal or oropharyngeal swab collected by mobile phlebotomists. Additional blood draws and questionnaires over an approximately two-month period could optionally be provided by prospective study participants. Blood samples from the prospective study were shipped frozen or at room temperature prior to DNA extraction. CDR1 and CDR2 are read off the germline V gene (reference sequence) as SGHKS and YYEKEE. From V the trimming removes 0 bases and from J it removes 9 bases, while the gene matches leave 7 bases of the junction unaccounted for. From the cysteine through the phenylalanine, the CDR3 covers 16 amino acids. Only the CDR3 DNA stays, 48 bases, in frame from base 1.

This clone occurred once. The antigen this receptor binds is unknown. Within one base of it there is no much larger clone, and no base qualities were kept. The rearrangement joined TRBV5-5 to TRBJ1-6; 9 nucleotides in the junction match TRBD1. This sequence was found in a woman aged 45 to 65 who had recovered from COVID-19. The sample was PBMCs or T cells enriched from blood (not recorded which). The base sequence is TGTGCCAGCAGCTTGGGACAGGGGGGGACGGGTTCACCCCTCCACTTT. Translation gives CASSLGQGGTGSPLHF.